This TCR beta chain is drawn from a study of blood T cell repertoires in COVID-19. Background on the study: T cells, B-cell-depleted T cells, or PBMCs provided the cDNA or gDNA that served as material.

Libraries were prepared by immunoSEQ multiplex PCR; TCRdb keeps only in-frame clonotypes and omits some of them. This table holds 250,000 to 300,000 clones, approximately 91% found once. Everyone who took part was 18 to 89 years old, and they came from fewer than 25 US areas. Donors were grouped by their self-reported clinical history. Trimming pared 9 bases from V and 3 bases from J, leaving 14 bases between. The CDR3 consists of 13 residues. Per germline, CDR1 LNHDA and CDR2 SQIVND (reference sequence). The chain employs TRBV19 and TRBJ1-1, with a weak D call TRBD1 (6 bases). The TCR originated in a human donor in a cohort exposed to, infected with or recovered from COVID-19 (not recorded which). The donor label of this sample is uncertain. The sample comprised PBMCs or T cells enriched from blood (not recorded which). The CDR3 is CASRQEWDTEAFF. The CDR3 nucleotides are TGTGCCAGCAGACAGGAATGGGACACTGAAGCTTTCTTT. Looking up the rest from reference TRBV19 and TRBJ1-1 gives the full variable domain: DGGITQSPKYLFRKEGQNVTLSCEQNLNHDAMYWYRQDPGQGLRLIYYSQIVNDFQKGDIAEGYSVSREKKESFPLTVTSAQKNPTAFYLCASRQEWDTEAFFGQGTRLTVV.